This TCR beta chain comes out of a study of CD8 T cells in Susac syndrome. Germline-derived CDR1 and CDR2 are SGHNT and YYREEE (reference sequence). Trimming took 0 bases from V and 6 from J, leaving 14 bases between them. This CDR3 contains 15 residues. The authors reverse transcribed roughly 0.45 to 1 ug RNA with random hexamers. TCRdb analysed the immunoSEQ multiplex PCR reads with MiXCR anew, one entry per CDR3 protein. The table has around 53,000 distinct CDR3 sequences, around 93% seen once. Blood CD8+ and CD4+ T cells underwent high-throughput TCR beta sequencing. What was sequenced was CD8+ T cells from PBMCs. V gene TRBV5-4 combines with J gene TRBJ2-3; D is perhaps TRBD2 (7 bases). This TCR came from a human donor with Susac syndrome. CDR3 in DNA: TGTGCCAGCAGCTTGGTACGGGGGGCCTCTGATACGCAGTATTTT. Its translation is CASSLVRGASDTQYF. The full variable domain, its missing parts supplied by reference TRBV5-4 and TRBJ2-3, is ETGVTQSPTHLIKTRGQQVTLRCSSQSGHNTVSWYQQALGQGPQFIFQYYREEENGRGNFPPRFSGLQFPNYSSELNVNALELDDSALYLCASSLVRGASDTQYFGPGTRLTVL.